The text below deals with one T cell receptor beta chain. The primer mix had 60 V beta and 13 J beta primers. The assay was immunoSEQ multiplex PCR, and TCRdb's table has in-frame clones only and misses some. This table has approximately 36,000 clones, 70% to 85% appearing once. The CDR3 loop spans 17 amino acids. The V and J ends lost 0 bases and 7 bases, in that order; junction bases with no gene match: 11. CDR1 and CDR2 from the germline V gene are LGHNA and YNFKEQ. This sample stems from a study of glioma-infiltrating T cells after dendritic cell vaccination. The sample consisted of blood, taken before dendritic cell vaccination. The chain has TRBV4-2 and TRBJ2-7; TRBD1 agrees at 11 bases. This TCR derives from a human donor with glioblastoma. CDR3 nucleotides: TGTGCCAGCAGCCAAGAGAAGGCGGGACAGGGGGTAGGTGAGCAGTACTTC. It yields the protein CASSQEKAGQGVGEQYF.